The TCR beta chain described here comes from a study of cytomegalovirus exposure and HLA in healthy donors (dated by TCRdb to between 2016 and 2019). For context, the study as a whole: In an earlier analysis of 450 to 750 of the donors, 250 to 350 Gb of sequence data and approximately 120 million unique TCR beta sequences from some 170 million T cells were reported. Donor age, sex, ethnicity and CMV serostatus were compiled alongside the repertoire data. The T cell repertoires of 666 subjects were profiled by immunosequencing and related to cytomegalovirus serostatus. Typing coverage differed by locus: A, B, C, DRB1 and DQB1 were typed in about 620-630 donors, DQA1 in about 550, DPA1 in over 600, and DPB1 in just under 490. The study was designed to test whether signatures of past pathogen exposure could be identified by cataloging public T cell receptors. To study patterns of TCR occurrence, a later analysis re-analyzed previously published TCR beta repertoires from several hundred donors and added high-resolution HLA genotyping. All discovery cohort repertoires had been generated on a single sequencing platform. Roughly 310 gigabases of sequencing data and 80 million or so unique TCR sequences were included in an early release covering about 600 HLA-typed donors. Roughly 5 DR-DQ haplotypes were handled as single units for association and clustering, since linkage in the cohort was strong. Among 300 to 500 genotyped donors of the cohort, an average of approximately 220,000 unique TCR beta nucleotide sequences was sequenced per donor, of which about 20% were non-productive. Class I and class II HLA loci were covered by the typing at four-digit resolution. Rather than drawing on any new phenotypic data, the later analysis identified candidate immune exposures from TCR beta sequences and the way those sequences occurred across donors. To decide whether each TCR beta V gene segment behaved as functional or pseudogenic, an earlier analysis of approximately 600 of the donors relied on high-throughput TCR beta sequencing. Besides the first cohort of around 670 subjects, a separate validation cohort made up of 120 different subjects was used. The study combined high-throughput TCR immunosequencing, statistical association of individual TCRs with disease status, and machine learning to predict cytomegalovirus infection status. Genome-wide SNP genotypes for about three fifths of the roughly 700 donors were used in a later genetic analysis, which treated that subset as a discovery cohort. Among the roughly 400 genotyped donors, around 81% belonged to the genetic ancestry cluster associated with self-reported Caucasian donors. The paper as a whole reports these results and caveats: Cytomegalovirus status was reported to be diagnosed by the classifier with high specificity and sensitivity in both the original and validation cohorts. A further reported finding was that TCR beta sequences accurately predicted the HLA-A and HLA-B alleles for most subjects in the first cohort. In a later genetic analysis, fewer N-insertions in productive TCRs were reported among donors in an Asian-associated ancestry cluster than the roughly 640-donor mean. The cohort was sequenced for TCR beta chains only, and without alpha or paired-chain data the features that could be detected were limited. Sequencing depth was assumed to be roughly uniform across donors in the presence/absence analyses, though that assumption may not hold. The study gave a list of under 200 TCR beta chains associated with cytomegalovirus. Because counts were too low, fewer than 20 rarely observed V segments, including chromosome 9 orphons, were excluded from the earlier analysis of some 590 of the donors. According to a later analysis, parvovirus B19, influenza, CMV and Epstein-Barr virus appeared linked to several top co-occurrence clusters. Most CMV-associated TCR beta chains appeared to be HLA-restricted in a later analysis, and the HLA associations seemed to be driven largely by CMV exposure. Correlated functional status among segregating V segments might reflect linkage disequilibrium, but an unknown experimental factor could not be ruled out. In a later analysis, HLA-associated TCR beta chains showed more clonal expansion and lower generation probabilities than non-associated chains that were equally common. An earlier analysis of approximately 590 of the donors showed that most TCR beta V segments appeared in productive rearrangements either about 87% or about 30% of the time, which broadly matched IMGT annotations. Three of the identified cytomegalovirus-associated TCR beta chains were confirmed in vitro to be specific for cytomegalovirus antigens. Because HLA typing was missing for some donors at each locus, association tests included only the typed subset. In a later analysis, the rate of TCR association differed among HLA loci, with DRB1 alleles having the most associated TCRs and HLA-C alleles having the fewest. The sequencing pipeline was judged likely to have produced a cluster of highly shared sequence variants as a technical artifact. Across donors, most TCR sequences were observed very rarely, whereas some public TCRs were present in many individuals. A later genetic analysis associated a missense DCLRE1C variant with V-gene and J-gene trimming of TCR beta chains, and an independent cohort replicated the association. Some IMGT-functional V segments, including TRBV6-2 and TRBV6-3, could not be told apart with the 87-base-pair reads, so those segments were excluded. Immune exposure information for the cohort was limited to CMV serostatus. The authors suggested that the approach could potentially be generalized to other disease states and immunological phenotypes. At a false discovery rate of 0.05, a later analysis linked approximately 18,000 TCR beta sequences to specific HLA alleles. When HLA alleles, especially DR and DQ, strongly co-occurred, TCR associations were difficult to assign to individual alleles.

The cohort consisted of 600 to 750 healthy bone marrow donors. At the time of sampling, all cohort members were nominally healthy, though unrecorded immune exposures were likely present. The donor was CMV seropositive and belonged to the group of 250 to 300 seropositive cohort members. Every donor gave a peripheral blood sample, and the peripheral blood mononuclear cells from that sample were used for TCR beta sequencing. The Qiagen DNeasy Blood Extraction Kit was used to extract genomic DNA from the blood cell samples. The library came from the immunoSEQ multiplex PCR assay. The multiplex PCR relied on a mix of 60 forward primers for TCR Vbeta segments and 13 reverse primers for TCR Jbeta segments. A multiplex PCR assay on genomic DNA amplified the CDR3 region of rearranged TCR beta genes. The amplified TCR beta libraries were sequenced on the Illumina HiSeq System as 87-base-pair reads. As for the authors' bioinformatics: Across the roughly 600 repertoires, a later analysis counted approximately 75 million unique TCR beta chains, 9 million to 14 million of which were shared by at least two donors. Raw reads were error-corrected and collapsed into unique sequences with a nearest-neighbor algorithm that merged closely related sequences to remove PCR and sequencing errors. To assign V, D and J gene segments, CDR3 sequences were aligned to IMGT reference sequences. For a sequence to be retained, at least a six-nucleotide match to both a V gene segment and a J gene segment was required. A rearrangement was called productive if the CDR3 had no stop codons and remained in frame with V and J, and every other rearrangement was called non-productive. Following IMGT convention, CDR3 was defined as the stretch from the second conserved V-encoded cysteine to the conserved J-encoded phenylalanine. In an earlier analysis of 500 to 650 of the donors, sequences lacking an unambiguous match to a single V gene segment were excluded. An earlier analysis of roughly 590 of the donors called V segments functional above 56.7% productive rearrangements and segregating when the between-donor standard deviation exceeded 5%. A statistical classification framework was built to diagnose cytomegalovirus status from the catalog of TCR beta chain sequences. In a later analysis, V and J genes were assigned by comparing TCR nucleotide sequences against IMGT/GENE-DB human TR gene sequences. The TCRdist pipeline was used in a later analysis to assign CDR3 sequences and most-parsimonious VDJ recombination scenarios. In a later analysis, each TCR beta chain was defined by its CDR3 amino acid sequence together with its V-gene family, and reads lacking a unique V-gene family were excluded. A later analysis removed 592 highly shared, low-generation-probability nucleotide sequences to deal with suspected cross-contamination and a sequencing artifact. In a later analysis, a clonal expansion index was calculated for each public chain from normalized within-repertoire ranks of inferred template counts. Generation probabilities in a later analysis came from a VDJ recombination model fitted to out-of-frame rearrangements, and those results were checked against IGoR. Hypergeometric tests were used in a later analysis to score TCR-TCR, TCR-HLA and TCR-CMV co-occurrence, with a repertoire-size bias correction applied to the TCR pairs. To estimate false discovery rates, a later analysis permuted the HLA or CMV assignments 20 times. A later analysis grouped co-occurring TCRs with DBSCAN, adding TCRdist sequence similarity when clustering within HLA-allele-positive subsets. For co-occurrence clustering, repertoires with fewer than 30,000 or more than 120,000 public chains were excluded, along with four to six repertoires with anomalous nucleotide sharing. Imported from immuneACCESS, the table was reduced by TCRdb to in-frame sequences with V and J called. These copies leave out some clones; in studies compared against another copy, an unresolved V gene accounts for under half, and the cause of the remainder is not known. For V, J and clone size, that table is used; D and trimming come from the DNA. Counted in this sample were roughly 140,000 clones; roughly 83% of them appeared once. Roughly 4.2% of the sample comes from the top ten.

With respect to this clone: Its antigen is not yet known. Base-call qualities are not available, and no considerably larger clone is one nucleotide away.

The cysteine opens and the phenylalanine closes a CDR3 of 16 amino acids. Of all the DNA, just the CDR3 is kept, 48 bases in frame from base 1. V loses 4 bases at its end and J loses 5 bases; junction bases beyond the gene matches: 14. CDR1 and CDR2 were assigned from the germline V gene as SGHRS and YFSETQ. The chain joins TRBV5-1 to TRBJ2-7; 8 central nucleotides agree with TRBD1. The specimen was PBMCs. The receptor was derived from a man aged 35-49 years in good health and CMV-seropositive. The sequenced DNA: TGCGCCAGCAGCCGCACCCCCCTCGGACAGGGCGACGAGCAGTACTTC. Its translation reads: CASSRTPLGQGDEQYF.